The clone carrying this TCR beta chain was found once. V lost 5 bases to trimming and J lost 6 bases; unmatched junction nucleotides: 8. The CDR3 consists of 15 residues. CDR1 and CDR2 from the germline V gene are SGHNT and YENEEA. The data stem from a study of blood T cell repertoires in COVID-19. Turning to the study itself: PBMCs, B-cell-depleted T cells, or T cells provided the cDNA or gDNA that made up the material.

Measured with immunoSEQ multiplex PCR; TCRdb has only the in-frame clones, and not every one. Found here are approximately 74,000 clones, roughly 88% of them singletons; the top ten hold more than 1.5%. V gene TRBV11-3 combines with J gene TRBJ2-1; 9 bases are shared with TRBD1. Sequenced material: peripheral blood. This clonotype originated in an elderly woman with active or convalescent COVID-19. The CDR3 loop reads CASSIGTGKINEQFF. The DNA of the CDR3 is TGTGCCAGCAGCATCGGGACAGGGAAAATCAATGAGCAGTTCTTC.